The TCR beta chain under discussion was sequenced for a study of T-cell memory formation after mild COVID-19 (dated by TCRdb to about 2021). In terms of the full investigation: TCR sequence clusters from the two donors were found to be largely donor specific. Two young, previously healthy adult volunteers made up the cohort, one male and one female. In a couple of donors, T-cell clones that expanded and contracted after mild COVID-19 were tracked by sequencing TCRalpha and TCRbeta repertoires over time.

This clonotype was picked up a small number of times. The antigen it binds to is not known. No clone much larger than this one lies a single base away; base qualities are absent. Broader findings and caveats from the paper: Whether the second-wave clones peaking on day 37 were SARS-CoV-2 specific was not confirmed. From day 15 to 85, contracting clones showed balanced CD4/CD8 phenotypes, whereas a second wave of clones that expanded from day 15 to 37 leaned towards CD4+. The detection of some responding clones in pre-infection memory suggests that pre-existing cross-reactive memory T cells joined the SARS-CoV-2 response. Only a couple of mild cases were covered in the study, and larger cohorts including severe cases with pre-infection samples were considered necessary. Contracting CD4+ clones turned up mainly in the CM and EM memory subsets, whereas EMRA was where CD8+ clones were enriched.

PBMCs were isolated by Ficoll-Paque density gradient centrifugation. TCRdb shows the sequencer as Illumina NovaSeq 6000. cDNA libraries for TCRalpha and TCRbeta were prepared by 5'RACE using constant-segment primers, with sample barcodes and unique molecular identifiers added. Trizol reagent was used to extract RNA from every sample. Amplification of the libraries took two PCR steps, and the second step added a second sample barcode plus Illumina TruSeq adapters. Sequencing of libraries was performed on an Illumina NovaSeq with 2 x 150 bp paired-end reads. Processing in the source paper ran as follows. The reads were demultiplexed and collapsed into UMI-guided consensus sequences using migec v1.2.7. With mixcr v2.1.11, UMI consensuses were aligned to TRA and TRB V and J templates and assembled into clonotypes. A clonotype was counted as expanded or contracted only if both edgeR and NoisET called the change significant, with noise models trained on biological replicates. For edgeR calls, the thresholds were a false discovery rate-adjusted p below 0.01 and a log2 fold-change of 1. As an exploratory analysis of dynamics, max-normalized trajectories of the 1000 most abundant clonotypes were examined with PCA combined with hierarchical clustering. Separately sequenced CD4+ and CD8+ repertoires were used to assign the CD4 or CD8 phenotype of responding clones. TCRdb trimmed public reads at Q25 via fastp, called clones via MiXCR and kept in-frame beta chains. CDR3 protein duplicates are merged, each entry listing the most common genes and DNA. TCRdb, not the authors, supplied the V and J calls. In this sample the table shows hundreds of thousands of distinct CDR3 sequences, roughly 22% of which occur a single time. The ten largest clones take up roughly an eighth of the sample.

The receptor comes from an adult woman who had mild COVID-19 (a few samples of this study predate the infection). The sample titles of this study are shuffled in the database, so cell type and time point are left out; the donor was told from shared clones. Source material: PBMCs or a T cell subset sorted from them (not recorded which).

Read as DNA, the sequence is TGCAGTGCTACCCGCTCCTACAATGAGCAGTTCTTC. This yields the protein CSATRSYNEQFF. Recombination connected TRBV20-1 to TRBJ2-1; the D gene assignment is ambiguous. Spanning cysteine to phenylalanine, the CDR3 consists of 12 amino acids. The retained sequence is limited to the CDR3, 36 bases, with the frame set at the first base. V gives up 4 bases and J gives up 0 bases, and the segment between their germline ends measures 4 bases. The germline V gene (reference sequence) sets CDR1 to DFQATT and CDR2 to SNEGSKA.